The clone carrying this T cell receptor beta chain was picked up many times. No antigen is known for it. Sample time point: persistent/refractory GD, antithyroid drugs over 5 years with positive TRAb. TCR sequences were obtained from RNA taken from PBMCs. The germline gives CDR1 DFQATT, CDR2 SNEGSKA (reference sequence). Trimming removed 5 bases from V and 2 bases from J; junction bases left unmatched: 2. The CDR3 has 13 amino acids. The TCR beta library used iRepertoire HTBI primers with Arm-PCR amplification of CDR3. A single record per CDR3 protein comes from TCRdb applying MiXCR to the multiplex PCR reads. The repertoire has 390,000 or so distinct CDR3 sequences, less than 30% of them found once; the top ten carry roughly a quarter. This specimen comes from a study of regulatory T cells in long-lasting Graves disease. For the study at large: Over 5 years of antithyroid drugs plus positive TSH receptor antibodies defined persistent Graves' disease. Whole-study findings and limits: A reduction in accuracy may have resulted from the small sample size. Persistent Graves' patients showed less TCR diversity than newly diagnosed ones. Favored gene segments in persistent disease were TRBV28, TRBJ1-2 and TRBJ2-5.

This rearrangement joins TRBV20-1 to TRBJ2-7; TRBD2 agrees at 11 bases. This clonotype originated in a woman in her thirties or forties with Graves disease. The material was peripheral blood mononuclear cells (PBMCs), obtained when the disease was refractory, from a patient treated with antithyroid drugs. DNA for the CDR3: TGCAGTGCTGTAGCGGGAGGGCCCTACGAGCAGTACTTC. This gives the protein CSAVAGGPYEQYF.